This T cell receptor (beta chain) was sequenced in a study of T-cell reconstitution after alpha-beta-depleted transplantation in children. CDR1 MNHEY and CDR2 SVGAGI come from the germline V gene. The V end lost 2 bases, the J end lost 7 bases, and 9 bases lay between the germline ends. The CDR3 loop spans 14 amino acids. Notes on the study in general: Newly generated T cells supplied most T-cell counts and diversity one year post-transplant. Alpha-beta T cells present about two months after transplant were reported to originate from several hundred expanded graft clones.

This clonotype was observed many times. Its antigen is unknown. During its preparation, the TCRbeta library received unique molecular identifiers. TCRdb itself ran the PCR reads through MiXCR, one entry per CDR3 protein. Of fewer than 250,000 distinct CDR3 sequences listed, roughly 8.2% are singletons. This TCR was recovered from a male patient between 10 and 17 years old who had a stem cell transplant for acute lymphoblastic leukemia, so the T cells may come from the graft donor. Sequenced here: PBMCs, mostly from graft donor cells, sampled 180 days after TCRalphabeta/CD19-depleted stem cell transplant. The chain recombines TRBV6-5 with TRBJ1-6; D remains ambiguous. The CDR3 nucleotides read TGTGCCAGCAGTTACATGCCCGCCAATTCACCCCTCCACTTT. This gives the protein CASSYMPANSPLHF.